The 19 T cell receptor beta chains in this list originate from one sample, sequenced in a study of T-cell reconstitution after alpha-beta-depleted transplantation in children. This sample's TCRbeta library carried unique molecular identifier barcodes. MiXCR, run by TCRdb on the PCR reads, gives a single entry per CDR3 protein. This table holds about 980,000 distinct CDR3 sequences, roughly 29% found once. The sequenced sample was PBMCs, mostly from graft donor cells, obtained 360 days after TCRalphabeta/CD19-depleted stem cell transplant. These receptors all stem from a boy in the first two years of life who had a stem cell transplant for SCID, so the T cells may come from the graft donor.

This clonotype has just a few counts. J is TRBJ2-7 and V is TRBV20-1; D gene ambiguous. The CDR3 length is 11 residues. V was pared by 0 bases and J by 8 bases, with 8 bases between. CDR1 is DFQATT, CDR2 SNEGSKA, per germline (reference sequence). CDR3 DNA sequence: TGCAGTGCTAGAGATAGGAGACAGCAGTACTTC. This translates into CSARDRRQQYF.

The CDR3 region has the DNA TGTGCCAGCAGTTTGAGGCAGCCTGGAAACACCATATATTTT. The encoded protein is CASSLRQPGNTIYF. The V call is TRBV27, the J call TRBJ1-3, with D unclear. CDR3 length: 14 residues. In germline, CDR1 is MNHEY, CDR2 SMNVEV (reference sequence). V shed 3 bases and J shed 2 bases, with 8 bases lying between them.

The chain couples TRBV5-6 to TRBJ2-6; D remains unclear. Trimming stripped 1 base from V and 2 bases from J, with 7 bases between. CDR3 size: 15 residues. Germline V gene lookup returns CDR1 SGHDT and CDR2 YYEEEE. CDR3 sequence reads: CASSLWEAGANVLTF. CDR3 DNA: TGTGCCAGCAGCTTGTGGGAAGCTGGGGCCAACGTCCTGACTTTC.

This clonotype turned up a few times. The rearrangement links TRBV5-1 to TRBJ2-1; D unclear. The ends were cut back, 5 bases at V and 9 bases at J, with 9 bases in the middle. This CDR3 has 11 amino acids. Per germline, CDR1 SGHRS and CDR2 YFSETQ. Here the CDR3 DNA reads TGCGCCAGCAGTGGAGCTCGTGAGCAGTTCTTC. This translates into CASSGAREQFF. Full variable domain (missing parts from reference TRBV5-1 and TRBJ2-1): KAGVTQTPRYLIKTRGQQVTLSCSPISGHRSVSWYQQTPGQGLQFLFEYFSETQRNKGNFPGRFSGRQFSNSRSEMNVSTLELGDSALYLCASSGAREQFFGPGTRLTVL.

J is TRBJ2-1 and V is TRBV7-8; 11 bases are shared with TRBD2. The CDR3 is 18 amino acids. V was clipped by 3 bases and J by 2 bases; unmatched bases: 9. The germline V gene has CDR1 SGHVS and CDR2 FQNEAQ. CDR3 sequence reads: CASSFIAGGPVAYNEQFF. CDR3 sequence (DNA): TGTGCCAGCAGCTTTATAGCGGGGGGGCCAGTGGCCTACAATGAGCAGTTCTTC. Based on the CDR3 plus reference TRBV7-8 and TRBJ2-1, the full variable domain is GAGVSQSPRYKVAKRGQDVALRCDPISGHVSLFWYQQALGQGPEFLTYFQNEAQLDKSGLPSDRFFAERPEGSVSTLKIQRTQQEDSAVYLCASSFIAGGPVAYNEQFFGPGTRLTVL.

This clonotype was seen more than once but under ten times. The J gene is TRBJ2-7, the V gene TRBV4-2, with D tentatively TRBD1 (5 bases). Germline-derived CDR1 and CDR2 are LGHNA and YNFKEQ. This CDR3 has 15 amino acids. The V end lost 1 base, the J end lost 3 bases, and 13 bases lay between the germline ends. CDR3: CASSQGWQGLYEQYF. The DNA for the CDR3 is TGTGCCAGCAGCCAAGGTTGGCAGGGTCTCTACGAGCAGTACTTC.

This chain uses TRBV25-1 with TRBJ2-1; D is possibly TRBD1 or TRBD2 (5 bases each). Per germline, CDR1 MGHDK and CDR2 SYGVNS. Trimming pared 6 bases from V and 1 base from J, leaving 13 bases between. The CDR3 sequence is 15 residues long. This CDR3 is CASRREGMSYNEQFF. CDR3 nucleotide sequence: TGTGCCAGCAGGAGAGAGGGGATGTCCTACAATGAGCAGTTCTTC. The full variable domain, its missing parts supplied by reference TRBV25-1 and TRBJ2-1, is EADIYQTPRYLVIGTGKKITLECSQTMGHDKMYWYQQDPGMELHLIHYSYGVNSTEKGDLSSESTVSRIRTEHFPLTLESARPSHTSQYLCASRREGMSYNEQFFGPGTRLTVL.

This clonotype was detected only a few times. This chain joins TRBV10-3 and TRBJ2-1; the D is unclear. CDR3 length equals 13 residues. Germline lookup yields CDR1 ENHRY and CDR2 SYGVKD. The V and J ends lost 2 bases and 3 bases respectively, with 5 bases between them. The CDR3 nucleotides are TGTGCCATCAGTGAGCCAGGCTACAATGAGCAGTTCTTC. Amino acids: CAISEPGYNEQFF.

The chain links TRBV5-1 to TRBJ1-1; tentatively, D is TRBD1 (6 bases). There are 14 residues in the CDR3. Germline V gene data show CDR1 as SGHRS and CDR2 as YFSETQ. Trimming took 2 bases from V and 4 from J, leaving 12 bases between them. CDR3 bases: TGCGCCAGCAGCTTCTCTTCAGGGGCCACTGAAGCTTTCTTT. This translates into CASSFSSGATEAFF.

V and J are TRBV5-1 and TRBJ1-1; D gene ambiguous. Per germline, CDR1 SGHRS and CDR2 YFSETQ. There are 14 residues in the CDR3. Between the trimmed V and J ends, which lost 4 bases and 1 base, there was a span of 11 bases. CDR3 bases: TGCGCCAGCAGCCTTACGACGACGAACACTGAAGCTTTCTTT. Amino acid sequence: CASSLTTTNTEAFF.

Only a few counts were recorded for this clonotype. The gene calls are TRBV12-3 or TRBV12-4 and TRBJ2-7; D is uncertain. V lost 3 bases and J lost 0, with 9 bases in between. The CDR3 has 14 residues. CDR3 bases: TGTGCCAGCAGTTTGGAGAGCTTCTCCTACGAGCAGTACTTC. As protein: CASSLESFSYEQYF.

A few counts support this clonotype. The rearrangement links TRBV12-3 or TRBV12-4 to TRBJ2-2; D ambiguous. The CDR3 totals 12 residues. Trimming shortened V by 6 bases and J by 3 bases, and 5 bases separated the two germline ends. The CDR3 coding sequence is TGTGCCAGCAGACTGCACACCGGGGAGCTGTTTTTT. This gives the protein CASRLHTGELFF.

The CDR3 reads CASSRGVQGSTGEAFF. The CDR3 DNA follows: TGTGCCAGCAGCCGAGGGGTCCAGGGGTCTACGGGTGAAGCTTTCTTT. The chain couples TRBV11-2 to TRBJ1-1; tentatively, D is TRBD1 (6 bases). Germline CDR1 is SGHAT and CDR2 is FQNNGV. The CDR3 runs to 16 residues. V gave up 5 bases and J gave up 7 bases, with 23 bases separating them.

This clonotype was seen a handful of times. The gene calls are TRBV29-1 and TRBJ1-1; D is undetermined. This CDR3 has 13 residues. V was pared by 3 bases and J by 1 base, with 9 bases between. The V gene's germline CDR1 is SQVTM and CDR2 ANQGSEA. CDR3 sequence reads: CSVEGRWNTEAFF. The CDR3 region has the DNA TGCAGCGTTGAGGGCAGATGGAACACTGAAGCTTTCTTT.

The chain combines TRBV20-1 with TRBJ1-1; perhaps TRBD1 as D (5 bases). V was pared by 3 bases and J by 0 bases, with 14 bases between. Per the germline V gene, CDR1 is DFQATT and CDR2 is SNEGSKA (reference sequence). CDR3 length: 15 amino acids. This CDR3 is CSASAGAAMNTEAFF. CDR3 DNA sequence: TGCAGTGCTAGCGCCGGGGCGGCCATGAACACTGAAGCTTTCTTT.

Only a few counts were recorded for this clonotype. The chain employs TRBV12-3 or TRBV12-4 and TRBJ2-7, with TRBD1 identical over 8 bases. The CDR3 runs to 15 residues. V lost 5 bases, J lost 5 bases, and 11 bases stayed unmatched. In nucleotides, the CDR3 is TGTGCCAGCAGTCCGACGGGGACAGGTTCCCACGAGCAGTACTTC. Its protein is CASSPTGTGSHEQYF.

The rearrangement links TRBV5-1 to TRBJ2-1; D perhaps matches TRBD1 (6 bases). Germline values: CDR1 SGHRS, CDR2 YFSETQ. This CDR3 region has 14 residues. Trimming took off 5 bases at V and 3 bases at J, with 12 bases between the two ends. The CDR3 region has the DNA TGCGCCAGCAGGGGGGCCCTGGACTACAATGAGCAGTTCTTC. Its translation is CASRGALDYNEQFF.

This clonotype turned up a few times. CDR3: CASSAPGEGNYGYTF. CDR3 nucleotides: TGTGCCAGCAGTGCCCCAGGGGAGGGGAACTATGGCTACACCTTC. The V and J genes are TRBV6-1 and TRBJ1-2; D is possibly TRBD1 (6 bases). Germline values: CDR1 MNHNS, CDR2 SASEGT. V shed 4 bases and J shed 2 bases, with 14 bases lying between them. CDR3 length: 15 residues.

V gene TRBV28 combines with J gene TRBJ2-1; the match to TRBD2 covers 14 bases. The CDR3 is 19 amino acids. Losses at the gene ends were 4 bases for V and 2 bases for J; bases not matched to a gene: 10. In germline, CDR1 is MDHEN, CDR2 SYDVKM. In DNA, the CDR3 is TGTGCCAGCAGTTACACGGGACTAGCGGGGGTGGCCGCCTACAATGAGCAGTTCTTC. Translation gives CASSYTGLAGVAAYNEQFF. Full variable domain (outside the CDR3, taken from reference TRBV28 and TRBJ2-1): DVKVTQSSRYLVKRTGEKVFLECVQDMDHENMFWYRQDPGLGLRLIYFSYDVKMKEKGDIPEGYSVSREKKERFSLILESASTNQTSMYLCASSYTGLAGVAAYNEQFFGPGTRLTVL.